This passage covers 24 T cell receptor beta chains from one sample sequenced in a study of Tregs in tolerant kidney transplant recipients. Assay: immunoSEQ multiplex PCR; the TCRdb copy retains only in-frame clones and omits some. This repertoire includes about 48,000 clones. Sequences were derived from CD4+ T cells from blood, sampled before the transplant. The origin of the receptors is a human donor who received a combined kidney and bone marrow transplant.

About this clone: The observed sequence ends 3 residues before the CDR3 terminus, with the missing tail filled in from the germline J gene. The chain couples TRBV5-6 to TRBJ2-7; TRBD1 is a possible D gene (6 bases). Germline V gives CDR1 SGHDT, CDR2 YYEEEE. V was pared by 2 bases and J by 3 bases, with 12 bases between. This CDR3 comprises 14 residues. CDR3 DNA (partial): TGTGCCAGCAGCTTACCGGGACACGGCTACGAG. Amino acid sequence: CASSLPGHGYE. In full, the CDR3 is CASSLPGHGYEQYF.

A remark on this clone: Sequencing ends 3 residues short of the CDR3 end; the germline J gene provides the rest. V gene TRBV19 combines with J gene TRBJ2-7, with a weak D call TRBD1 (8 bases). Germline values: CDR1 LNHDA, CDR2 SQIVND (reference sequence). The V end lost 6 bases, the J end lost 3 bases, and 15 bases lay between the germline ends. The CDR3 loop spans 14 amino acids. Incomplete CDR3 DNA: TGTGCCAGTAGGAAGACAGGGGAGGGCTACGAG. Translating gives CASRKTGEGYE. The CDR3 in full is CASRKTGEGYEQYF.

The part of the CDR3 DNA that was read is TGTGCCAGCAGCTTAGGTTTAAGGGGCACCGGGGAG. This codes for CASSLGLRGTGE. In full, the CDR3 is CASSLGLRGTGELFF. The rearrangement uses TRBV7-2 and TRBJ2-2; weak D call: TRBD1 (5 bases). The CDR3 extends 3 residues past the end of the read, so its final part is completed from the germline J gene. The germline V and J ends were trimmed by 1 base and 4 bases, with 10 bases remaining between them. The CDR3 is 15 residues long. Germline V gene data show CDR1 as SGHTA and CDR2 as FQGNSA.

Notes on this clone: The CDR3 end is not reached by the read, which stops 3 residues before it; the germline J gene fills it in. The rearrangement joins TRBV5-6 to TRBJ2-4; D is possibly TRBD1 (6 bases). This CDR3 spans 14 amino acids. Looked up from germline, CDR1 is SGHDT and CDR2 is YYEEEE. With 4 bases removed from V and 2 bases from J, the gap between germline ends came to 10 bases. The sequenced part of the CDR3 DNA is TGTGCCAGCAGCGCACAGGGTACCAAAAACATT. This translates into CASSAQGTKNI. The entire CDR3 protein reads CASSAQGTKNIQYF.

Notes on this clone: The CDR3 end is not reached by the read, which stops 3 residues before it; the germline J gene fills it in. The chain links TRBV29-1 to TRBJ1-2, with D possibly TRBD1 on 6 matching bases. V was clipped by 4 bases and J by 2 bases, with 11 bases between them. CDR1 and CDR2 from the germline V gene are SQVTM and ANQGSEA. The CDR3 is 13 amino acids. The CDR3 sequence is CSVGNRANYGYTF. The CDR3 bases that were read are TGCAGCGTTGGTAACAGGGCGAACTATGGC.

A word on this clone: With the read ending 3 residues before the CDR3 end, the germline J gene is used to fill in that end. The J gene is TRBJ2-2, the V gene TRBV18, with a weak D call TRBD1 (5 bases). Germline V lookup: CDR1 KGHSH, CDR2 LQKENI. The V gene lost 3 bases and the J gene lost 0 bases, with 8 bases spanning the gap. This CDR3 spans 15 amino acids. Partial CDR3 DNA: TGTGCCAGCTCACCGAGGACAACGAACACCGGGGAG. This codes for CASSPRTTNTGE. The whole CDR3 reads CASSPRTTNTGELFF.

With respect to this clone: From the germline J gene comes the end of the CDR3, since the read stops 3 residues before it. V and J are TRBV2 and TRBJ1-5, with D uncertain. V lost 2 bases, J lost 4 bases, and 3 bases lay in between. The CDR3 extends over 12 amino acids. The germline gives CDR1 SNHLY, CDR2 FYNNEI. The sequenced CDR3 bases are TGTGCCAGCAGTGAATTAAATCAGCCC. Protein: CASSELNQP. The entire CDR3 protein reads CASSELNQPQHF.

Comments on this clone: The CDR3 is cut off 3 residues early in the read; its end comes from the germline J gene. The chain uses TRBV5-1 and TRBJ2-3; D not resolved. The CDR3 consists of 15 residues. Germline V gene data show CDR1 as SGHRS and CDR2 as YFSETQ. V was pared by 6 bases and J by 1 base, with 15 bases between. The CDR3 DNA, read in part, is TGCGCCAGCACAGTGGCCAACCCGCGCACAGATACG. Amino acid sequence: CASTVANPRTDT. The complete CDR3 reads CASTVANPRTDTQYF.

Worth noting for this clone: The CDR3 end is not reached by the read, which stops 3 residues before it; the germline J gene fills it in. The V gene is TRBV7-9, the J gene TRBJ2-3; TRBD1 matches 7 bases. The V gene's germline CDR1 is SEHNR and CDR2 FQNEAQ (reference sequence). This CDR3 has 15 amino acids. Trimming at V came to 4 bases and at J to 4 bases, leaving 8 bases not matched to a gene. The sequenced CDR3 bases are TGTGCCAGCAGCTCTCTTGACACAGGGGCAGATACG. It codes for CASSSLDTGADT. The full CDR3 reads CASSSLDTGADTQYF.

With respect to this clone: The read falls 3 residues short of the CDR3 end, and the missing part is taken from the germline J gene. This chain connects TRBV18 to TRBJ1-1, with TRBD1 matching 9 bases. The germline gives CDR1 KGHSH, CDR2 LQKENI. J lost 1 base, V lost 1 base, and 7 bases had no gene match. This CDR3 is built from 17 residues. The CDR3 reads CASSPQTPDRGNTEAFF. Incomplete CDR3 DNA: TGTGCCAGCTCACCACAGACCCCGGACAGGGGGAACACTGAA.

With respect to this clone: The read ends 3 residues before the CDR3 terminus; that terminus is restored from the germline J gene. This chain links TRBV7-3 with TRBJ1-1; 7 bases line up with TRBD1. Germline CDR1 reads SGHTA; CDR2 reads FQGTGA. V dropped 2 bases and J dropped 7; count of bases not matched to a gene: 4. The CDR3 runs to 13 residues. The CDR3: CASSLSWDSEAFF. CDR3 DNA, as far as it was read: TGTGCCAGCAGCTTATCTTGGGACAGTGAA.

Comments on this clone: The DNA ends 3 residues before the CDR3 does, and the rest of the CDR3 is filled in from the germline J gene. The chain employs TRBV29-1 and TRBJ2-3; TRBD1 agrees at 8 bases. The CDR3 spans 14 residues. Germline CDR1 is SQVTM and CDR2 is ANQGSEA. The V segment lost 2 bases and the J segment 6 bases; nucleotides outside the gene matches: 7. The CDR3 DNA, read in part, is TGCAGCGTTGAATTAGTGTACAGGGGGGATACG. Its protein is CSVELVYRGDT. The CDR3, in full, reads CSVELVYRGDTQYF.

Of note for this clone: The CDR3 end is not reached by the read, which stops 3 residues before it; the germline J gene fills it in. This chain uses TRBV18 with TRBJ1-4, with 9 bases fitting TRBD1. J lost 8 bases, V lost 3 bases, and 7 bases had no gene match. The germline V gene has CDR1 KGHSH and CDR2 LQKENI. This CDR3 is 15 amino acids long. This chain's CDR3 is CASSPPGQGGEKLFF. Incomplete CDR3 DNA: TGTGCCAGCTCACCGCCGGGACAGGGTGGCGAAAAA.

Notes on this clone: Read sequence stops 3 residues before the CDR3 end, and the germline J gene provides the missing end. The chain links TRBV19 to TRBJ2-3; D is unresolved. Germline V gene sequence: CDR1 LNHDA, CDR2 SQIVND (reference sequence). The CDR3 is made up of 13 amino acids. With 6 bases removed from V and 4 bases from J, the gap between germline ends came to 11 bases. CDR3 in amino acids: CASRESVADTQYF. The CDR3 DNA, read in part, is TGTGCCAGTAGAGAGTCGGTTGCAGATACG.

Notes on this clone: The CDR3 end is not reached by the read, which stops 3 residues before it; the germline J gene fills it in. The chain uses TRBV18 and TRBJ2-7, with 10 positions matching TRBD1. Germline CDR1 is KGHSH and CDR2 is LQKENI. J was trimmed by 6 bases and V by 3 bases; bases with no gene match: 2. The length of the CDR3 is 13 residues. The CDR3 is CASSPTGGGEQYF. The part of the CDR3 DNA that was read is TGTGCCAGCTCACCGACAGGGGGCGGCGAG.

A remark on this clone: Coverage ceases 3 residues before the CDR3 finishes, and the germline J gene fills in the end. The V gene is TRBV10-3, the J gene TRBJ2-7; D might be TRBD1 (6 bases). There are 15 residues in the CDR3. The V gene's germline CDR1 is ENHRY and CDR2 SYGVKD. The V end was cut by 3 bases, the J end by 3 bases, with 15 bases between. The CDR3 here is CAISDLDRTNYEQYF. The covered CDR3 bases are TGTGCCATCAGTGATTTGGACAGAACCAACTACGAG.

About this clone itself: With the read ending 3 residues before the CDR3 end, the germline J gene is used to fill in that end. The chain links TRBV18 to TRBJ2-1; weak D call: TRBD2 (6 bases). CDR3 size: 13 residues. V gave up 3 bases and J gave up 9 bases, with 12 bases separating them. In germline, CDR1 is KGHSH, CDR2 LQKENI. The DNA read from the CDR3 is TGTGCCAGCTCACCCGAACTAGCCGGTGAG. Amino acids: CASSPELAGE. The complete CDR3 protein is CASSPELAGEQFF.

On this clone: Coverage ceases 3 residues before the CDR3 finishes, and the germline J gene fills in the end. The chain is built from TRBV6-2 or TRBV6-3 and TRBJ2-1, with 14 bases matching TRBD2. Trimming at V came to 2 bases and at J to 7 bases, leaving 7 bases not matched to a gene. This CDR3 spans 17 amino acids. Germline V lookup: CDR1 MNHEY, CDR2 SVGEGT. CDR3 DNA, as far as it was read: TGTGCCAGCAGTTACCCAAAAGGACTAGCGGGAGGTAATGAG. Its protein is CASSYPKGLAGGNE. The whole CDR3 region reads CASSYPKGLAGGNEQFF.

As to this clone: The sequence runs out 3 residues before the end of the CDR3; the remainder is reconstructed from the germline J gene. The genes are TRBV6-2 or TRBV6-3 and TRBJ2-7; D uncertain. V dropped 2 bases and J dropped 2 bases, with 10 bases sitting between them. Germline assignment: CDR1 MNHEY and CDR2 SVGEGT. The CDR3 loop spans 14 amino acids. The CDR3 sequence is CASSYVGPTYEQYF. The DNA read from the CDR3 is TGTGCCAGCAGTTACGTAGGGCCGACCTACGAG.

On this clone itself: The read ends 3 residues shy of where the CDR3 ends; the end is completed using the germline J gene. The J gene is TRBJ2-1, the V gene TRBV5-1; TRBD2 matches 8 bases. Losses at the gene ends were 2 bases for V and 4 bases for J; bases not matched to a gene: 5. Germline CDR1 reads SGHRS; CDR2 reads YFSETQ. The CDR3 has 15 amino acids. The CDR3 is CASSLELADYNEQFF. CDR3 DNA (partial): TGCGCCAGCAGCTTAGAACTAGCGGATTACAATGAG.

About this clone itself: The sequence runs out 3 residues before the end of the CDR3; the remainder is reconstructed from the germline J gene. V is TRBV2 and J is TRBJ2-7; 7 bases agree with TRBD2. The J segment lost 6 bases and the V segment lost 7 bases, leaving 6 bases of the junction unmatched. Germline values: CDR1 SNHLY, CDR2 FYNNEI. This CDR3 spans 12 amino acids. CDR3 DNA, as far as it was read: TGTGCCAGCACGGCGGGAGCAGGCGAG. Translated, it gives CASTAGAGE. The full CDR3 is CASTAGAGEQYF.

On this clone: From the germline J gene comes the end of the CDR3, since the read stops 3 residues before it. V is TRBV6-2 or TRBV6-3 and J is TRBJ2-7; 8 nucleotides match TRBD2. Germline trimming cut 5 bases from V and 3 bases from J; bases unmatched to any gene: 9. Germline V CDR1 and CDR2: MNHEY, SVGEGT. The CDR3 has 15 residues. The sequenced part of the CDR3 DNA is TGTGCCAGCAGTAGCGCCCAGCGGGAGAGCTACGAG. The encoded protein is CASSSAQRESYE. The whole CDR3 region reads CASSSAQRESYEQYF.

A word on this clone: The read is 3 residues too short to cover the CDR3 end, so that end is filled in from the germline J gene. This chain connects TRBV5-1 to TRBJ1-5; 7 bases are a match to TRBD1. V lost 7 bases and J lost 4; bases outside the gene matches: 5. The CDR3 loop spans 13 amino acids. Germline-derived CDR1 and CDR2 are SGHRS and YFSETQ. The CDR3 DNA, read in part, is TGCGCCAGCTCCCCACAGGGGAATCAGCCC. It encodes CASSPQGNQP. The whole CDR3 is CASSPQGNQPQHF.

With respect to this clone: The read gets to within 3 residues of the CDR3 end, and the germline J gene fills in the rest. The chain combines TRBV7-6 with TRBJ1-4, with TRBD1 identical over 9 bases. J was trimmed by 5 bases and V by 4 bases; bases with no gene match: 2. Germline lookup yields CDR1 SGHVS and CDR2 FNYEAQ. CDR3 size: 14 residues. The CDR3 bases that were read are TGTGCCAGCAGCTGGGGACAGGGAAATGAAAAA. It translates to CASSWGQGNEK. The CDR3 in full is CASSWGQGNEKLFF.